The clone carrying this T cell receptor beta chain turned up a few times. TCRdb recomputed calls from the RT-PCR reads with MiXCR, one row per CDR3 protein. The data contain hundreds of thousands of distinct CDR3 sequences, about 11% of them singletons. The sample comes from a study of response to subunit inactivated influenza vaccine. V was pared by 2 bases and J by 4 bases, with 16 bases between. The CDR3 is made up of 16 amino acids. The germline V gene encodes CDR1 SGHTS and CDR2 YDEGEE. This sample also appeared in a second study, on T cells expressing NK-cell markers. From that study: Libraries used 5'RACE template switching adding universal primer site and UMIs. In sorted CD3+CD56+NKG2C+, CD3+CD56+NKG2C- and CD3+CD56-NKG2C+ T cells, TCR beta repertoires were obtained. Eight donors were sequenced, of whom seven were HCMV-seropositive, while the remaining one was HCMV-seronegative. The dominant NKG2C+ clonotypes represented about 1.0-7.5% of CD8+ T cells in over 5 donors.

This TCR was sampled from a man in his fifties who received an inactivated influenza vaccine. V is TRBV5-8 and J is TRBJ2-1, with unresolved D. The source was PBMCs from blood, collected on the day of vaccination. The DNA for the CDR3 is TGTGCCAGCAGCTTTGGGCCTTCTTTCTGGTACAATGAGCAGTTCTTC. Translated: CASSFGPSFWYNEQFF.